What follows is one T cell receptor beta chain and its context. Authors' methods: Reference gene primers were amplified, and this amplification served to estimate nucleated cell counts. Generated by immunoSEQ multiplex PCR, the TCRdb table keeps only in-frame clones and is missing some. V and J calls and clone size follow that table, whereas D and trimming were derived from the DNA. Of hundreds of thousands of clones in the sample, roughly 90% were seen once. The data were obtained in a study of blood T cell repertoires in COVID-19. Study background: The United States, Italy and Spain supplied acute and convalescent COVID-19 samples. T cells, B-cell-depleted T cells, or PBMCs supplied cDNA or gDNA.

The germline gives CDR1 SGHTS, CDR2 YDEGEE. V was trimmed by 4 bases and J by 2 bases, leaving 9 bases between them. The CDR3 runs 13 residues. The sequenced sample was peripheral blood. The gene calls are TRBV5-8 and TRBJ1-2; D unresolved. The sequence was obtained from a woman aged 30 to 39 with active or convalescent COVID-19. The CDR3 here is CASSPEVNYGYTF. In DNA, the CDR3 is TGTGCCAGCAGCCCGGAGGTGAACTATGGCTACACCTTC. The full variable domain, rest sourced from reference TRBV5-8 and TRBJ1-2, is EAGVTQSPTHLIKTRGQQATLRCSPISGHTSVYWYQQALGLGLQFLLWYDEGEERNRGNFPPRFSGRQFPNYSSELNVNALELEDSALYLCASSPEVNYGYTFGSGTRLTVV.